The clone carrying this T cell receptor (beta chain) has only a few counts. Time point specified: before trial treatment. Ipilimumab, nivolumab, aspirin, low-dose cyclophosphamide and low-dose radiotherapy were administered to donors. Advanced solid tumors lacking tumor-infiltrating lymphocytes were present in eligible patients. The data are from a study of low-dose radiotherapy and immunotherapy resistance in tumors. Background on the study: Intravenous ipilimumab 1 mg/kg every six weeks was given with nivolumab 240 mg every two weeks. The study gave patients oral aspirin 300 mg daily for four cycles from cycle 1 day 1.

Gene-specific TRAV and TRBV primers were used for first-strand cDNA, covering alpha and beta chains. Over roughly 19 PCR cycles, TCRs were amplified from a constant-region primer and V-primer adapter. Using its own MiXCR run on the reads, TCRdb lists one record per CDR3 protein. This sample carries roughly 39,000 distinct CDR3 sequences, about 28% of them seen once, and the ten largest clones take 3.5% to 4.5%. CDR1 is SEHNR, CDR2 FQNEAQ, per germline (reference sequence). Trimming removed 5 bases from V and 11 bases from J; junction bases left unmatched: 7. The CDR3 is made up of 13 amino acids. Sequencing was performed on PBMCs, taken before treatment. The TCR sequence derives from a male donor with gallbladder cancer. The gene calls are TRBV7-9 and TRBJ1-5; 9 bases align to TRBD1. The DNA for the CDR3 is TGTGCCAGCAGCCCGGACAGGGGAAGAGCCCAGCATTTT. Amino acid sequence: CASSPDRGRAQHF.